This entry describes one T cell receptor (beta chain). Its target antigen remains unknown. Base qualities were left out, and no much larger clone turns up one base away. This sample was included in a study of cytomegalovirus exposure and HLA in healthy donors (TCRdb year 2017). Context from the whole study: In an earlier analysis of 587 of the donors, 276 Gb of sequence data and 90 million to 120 million unique TCR beta sequences from about 180 million T cells were reported. An early release covering about 600 HLA-typed donors comprised approximately 300 gigabases of sequencing data and about 90 million unique TCR sequences. Of the roughly 410 genotyped donors, more than 75% were placed in the genetic ancestry cluster associated with self-reported Caucasian donors. The study was designed to test whether signatures of past pathogen exposure could be identified by cataloging public T cell receptors. The study used immunosequencing to profile the T cell repertoires of several hundred subjects and linked those repertoires to cytomegalovirus serostatus. In addition to the first cohort of hundreds of subjects, a separate validation cohort of approximately 130 different subjects was used. To predict cytomegalovirus infection status, the study brought together high-throughput TCR immunosequencing, statistical association of individual TCRs with disease status, and machine learning. A later analysis re-analyzed previously published TCR beta repertoires from 666 donors and added high-resolution HLA genotyping to study TCR occurrence patterns. In the later analysis, no new phenotypic data were used to find candidate immune exposures; instead, reliance was placed on TCR beta sequences and their occurrence across donors. An earlier analysis of 587 of the donors used high-throughput TCR beta sequencing to judge whether each TCR beta V gene segment behaved as functional or pseudogenic. Donor age, sex, ethnicity and CMV serostatus were compiled together with the repertoire data. A later genetic analysis used genome-wide SNP genotypes for about three fifths of the 666 donors, treating that subset as a discovery cohort. All discovery cohort repertoires had been generated on a single sequencing platform. Class I and class II HLA loci were covered by the typing at four-digit resolution. Typing coverage differed by locus: A, B, C, DRB1 and DQB1 were typed in roughly 620-640 donors, DQA1 in 522, DPA1 in 600 to 610, and DPB1 in roughly 450. Four to six DR-DQ haplotypes were handled as single units for association and clustering, since linkage in the cohort was strong. Among several hundred genotyped donors of the cohort, an average of approximately 200,000 unique TCR beta nucleotide sequences was sequenced per donor, of which 15% to 20% were non-productive.

The full study reports these points: In both the original and validation cohorts, the classifier was reported to diagnose cytomegalovirus status with high specificity and sensitivity. CMV serostatus was the only immune exposure information available for the cohort. Linkage disequilibrium might explain the correlated functional status among segregating V segments, but an unknown experimental factor could not be ruled out. Because counts were too low, roughly 17 rarely observed V segments, including chromosome 9 orphons, were left out of the earlier analysis of some 640 of the donors. According to a later analysis, TCR association rates differed among HLA loci, with DRB1 alleles showing the most associated TCRs and HLA-C alleles showing the fewest. A cluster of highly shared sequence variants was judged likely to be a technical artifact of the sequencing pipeline. According to a later genetic analysis, donors in an Asian-associated ancestry cluster had fewer N-insertions in productive TCRs than the roughly 660-donor mean. The presence/absence analyses assumed that sequencing depth was roughly uniform across donors, and that assumption may not be true. This cohort had only TCR beta chains sequenced, and the lack of alpha or paired-chain data limited which features could be detected. It was suggested by the authors that the approach could potentially be generalized to other disease states and immunological phenotypes. Most CMV-associated TCR beta chains appeared to be HLA-restricted in a later analysis, and the HLA associations seemed to be driven largely by CMV exposure. HLA typing was unavailable for some donors at each locus, so association tests used only the typed subset. In vitro tests confirmed that a few of the cytomegalovirus-associated TCR beta chains recognize cytomegalovirus antigens. Some IMGT-functional V segments, including TRBV6-2 and TRBV6-3, could not be told apart with the 87-base-pair reads, so those segments were excluded. In a later analysis, more than 15,000 TCR beta sequences were associated with specific HLA alleles at a false discovery rate of 0.05. When HLA alleles, especially DR and DQ, strongly co-occurred, attributing TCR associations to individual alleles was difficult. The study gave a list of about 160 TCR beta chains associated with cytomegalovirus. Across donors, most TCR sequences were observed very rarely, whereas some public TCRs were present in many individuals. According to a later analysis, parvovirus B19, influenza, CMV and Epstein-Barr virus appeared linked to several top co-occurrence clusters. A later analysis found that HLA-associated TCR beta chains were more clonally expanded and had lower generation probabilities than equally common non-associated chains. Broadly in line with IMGT annotations, most TCR beta V segments showed up in productive rearrangements about 90% or about 30% of the time in an earlier analysis of a few hundred of the donors. A further reported finding was that TCR beta sequences accurately predicted the HLA-A and HLA-B alleles for most subjects in the first cohort. In a later genetic analysis, a missense DCLRE1C variant was associated with V-gene and J-gene trimming of TCR beta chains, and the association was replicated in an independent cohort.

V is shortened by 1 base, J by 1 base, and the region joining them spans 13 bases. Looking up the germline V gene (reference sequence) yields CDR1 MNHEY and CDR2 SMNVEV. The CDR3 sequence holds 16 residues, the cysteine and phenylalanine included. Just CDR3 DNA is preserved here, 48 bases in frame from base 1. Libraries came from the immunoSEQ multiplex PCR assay. A mixture of 60 forward primers for TCR Vbeta segments and 13 reverse primers for TCR Jbeta segments was used in the multiplex PCR. A multiplex PCR assay on genomic DNA amplified the CDR3 region of rearranged TCR beta genes. Amplified TCR beta libraries were sequenced as 87-base-pair reads on the Illumina HiSeq System. Processing in the source paper ran as follows. In a later analysis, roughly 80 million unique TCR beta chains were counted across the approximately 620 repertoires, and roughly 10 million of these chains were shared by at least two donors. To remove PCR and sequencing errors, raw reads were error-corrected and collapsed into unique sequences using a nearest-neighbor algorithm that merged closely related sequences. V, D and J gene segments were assigned by aligning CDR3 sequences to IMGT reference sequences. Each retained sequence needed at least a six-nucleotide match to both a V gene segment and a J gene segment. Rearrangements were called productive when the CDR3 lacked stop codons and stayed in frame with V and J; all others were non-productive. Following IMGT convention, CDR3 was defined as the stretch from the second conserved V-encoded cysteine up to the conserved J-encoded phenylalanine. The earlier analysis of about 610 of the donors excluded any sequence lacking an unambiguous match to a single V gene segment. In an earlier analysis of roughly 600 of the donors, a V segment was called functional when productive rearrangements were above 56.7%, and segregating when the standard deviation between donors exceeded 5%. A statistical classification framework was developed to diagnose cytomegalovirus status using the catalog of TCR beta chain sequences. In a later analysis, V and J genes were assigned by comparing TCR nucleotide sequences against IMGT/GENE-DB human TR gene sequences. The TCRdist pipeline was used in a later analysis to assign CDR3 sequences and most-parsimonious VDJ recombination scenarios. In a later analysis, each TCR beta chain was defined by its CDR3 amino acid sequence together with its V-gene family, and reads lacking a unique V-gene family were excluded. As a way to deal with suspected cross-contamination and a sequencing artifact, a later analysis dropped 450 to 700 nucleotide sequences that were highly shared and had low generation probability. For each public chain, a later analysis derived a clonal expansion index from normalized ranks of inferred template counts within each repertoire. In a later analysis, generation probabilities were computed using a VDJ recombination model fitted to out-of-frame rearrangements, and the results were checked against IGoR. A later analysis scored TCR-TCR, TCR-HLA and TCR-CMV co-occurrence with hypergeometric tests, applying a repertoire-size bias correction to TCR pairs. False discovery rates were estimated in a later analysis by permuting HLA or CMV assignments 20 times. In a later analysis, co-occurring TCRs were grouped using DBSCAN, with TCRdist sequence similarity added in when clustering inside HLA-allele-positive subsets. Repertoires with fewer than 30,000 or more than 120,000 public chains, plus five repertoires with anomalous nucleotide sharing, were excluded from co-occurrence clustering. In TCRdb, the immuneACCESS table is reduced to in-frame sequences with V and J assigned. These tables do not hold every clone; where another copy was compared, an unresolved V gene accounts for under half, and the others remain unexplained. That table supplies the V and J calls and clone size; D and trimming were determined from the DNA. The sample table contains about 140,000 clones; only one count was recorded for 70% to 80% of them. Around 7% of the sample is in the top ten clones.

The cohort comprised hundreds of healthy bone marrow donors. At the time of sampling, every cohort member was nominally healthy, though immune exposures that went unrecorded were likely present. The donor tested CMV seropositive, placing the donor among the 310 or so seropositive members of the cohort. A peripheral blood sample was provided by each donor, and peripheral blood mononuclear cells were used for TCR beta sequencing. The Qiagen DNeasy Blood Extraction Kit was used to extract genomic DNA from the blood cell samples. This chain is built from TRBV27 and TRBJ2-5; a tentative D match to TRBD2 spans 5 bases. The sequence came from a man in his forties or fifties in good health and CMV-seropositive. Sequenced input: PBMCs. In nucleotides, the sequence is TGTGCCAGCAGTTTATATCCCGAGGGATCCCAAGAGACCCAGTACTTC. It codes for CASSLYPEGSQETQYF.